One sample yielded the 20 T cell receptor beta chains listed below, sequenced in a study of cytomegalovirus exposure and HLA in healthy donors. Use of 60 Vbeta and 13 Jbeta primers characterized the PCR. The data were produced by immunoSEQ multiplex PCR, yet TCRdb's version contains in-frame clones alone and is incomplete. The repertoire table contains roughly 60,000 clones. Material: PBMCs. Receptors originate from a woman aged 18 to 35 in good health and CMV-seronegative.

The V and J genes are TRBV19 and TRBJ2-3, with D maybe TRBD1 (6 bases). V lost 3 bases to trimming and J lost 7 bases, with 8 bases between them. This CDR3 has 12 residues. CDR1 and CDR2 (germline): LNHDA, SQIVND (reference sequence). The CDR3 loop reads CASSMDSYTQYF. CDR3 DNA: TGTGCCAGTAGTATGGACAGTTATACGCAGTATTTT.

The genes are TRBV7-6 and TRBJ2-5, with D perhaps TRBD2 (5 bases). The V end was cut by 4 bases, the J end by 7 bases, with 13 bases between. The germline gives CDR1 SGHVS, CDR2 FNYEAQ. The CDR3 runs 13 residues. The CDR3 DNA follows: TGTGCCAGCAGCTGGCCCCTAGCCCCGACCCAGTACTTC. Its protein is CASSWPLAPTQYF.

The chain links TRBV19 to TRBJ1-5; 9 bases line up with TRBD1. This CDR3 spans 16 amino acids. Trimming took 4 bases from V and 3 from J; bases not matched to a gene: 7. Germline-derived CDR1 and CDR2 are LNHDA and SQIVND (reference sequence). CDR3 region: CASSTPDRGDNQPQHF. The DNA for the CDR3 is TGTGCCAGTAGTACTCCGGACAGGGGCGACAATCAGCCCCAGCATTTT.

This rearrangement joins TRBV18 to TRBJ1-2; TRBD1 aligns across 7 bases. Germline CDR1 and CDR2: KGHSH and LQKENI. This CDR3 spans 15 amino acids. J lost 4 bases, V lost 2 bases, and 7 bases had no gene match. The CDR3 DNA is TGTGCCAGCTCACCAGGACAGGACGGTCTCTATGGCTACACCTTC. Translation: CASSPGQDGLYGYTF. Together with reference TRBV18 and TRBJ1-2, the CDR3 gives the full variable domain: NAGVMQNPRHLVRRRGQEARLRCSPMKGHSHVYWYRQLPEEGLKFMVYLQKENIIDESGMPKERFSAEFPKEGPSILRIQQVVRGDSAAYFCASSPGQDGLYGYTFGSGTRLTVV.

In DNA, the CDR3 is TGCGCCAGCAGCCAAGGACTAGCGGGGAGCGCCTACGAGCAGTACTTC. It is translated as CASSQGLAGSAYEQYF. V and J are TRBV4-1 and TRBJ2-7; TRBD2 aligns across 11 bases. Germline V lookup: CDR1 MGHRA, CDR2 YSYEKL. Trimming took 1 base from V and 2 from J; bases not matched to a gene: 4. The CDR3 is 16 residues long.

The chain has TRBV6-1 and TRBJ1-4; no clear D gene. The CDR3 contains 15 residues. CDR1 is MNHNS and CDR2 is SASEGT in the germline V gene. Trimming left V 3 bases short and J 7 bases short, with 15 bases between. The CDR3 sequence is CASSDMVRVVEKLFF. CDR3 bases: TGTGCCAGCAGTGATATGGTCCGGGTTGTTGAAAAACTGTTTTTT.

The rearrangement links TRBV5-6 to TRBJ2-7, with 7 bases lining up with TRBD1. Trimming at V came to 2 bases and at J to 3 bases, leaving 5 bases not matched to a gene. Per germline, CDR1 SGHDT and CDR2 YYEEEE. This CDR3 has 14 amino acids. In DNA form, the CDR3 reads TGTGCCAGCAGCTTACAGGGGTCTAACTACGAGCAGTACTTC. Translated, it gives CASSLQGSNYEQYF. Using reference TRBV5-6 and TRBJ2-7 for the parts outside the CDR3, the full variable domain is DAGVTQSPTHLIKTRGQQVTLRCSPKSGHDTVSWYQQALGQGPQFIFQYYEEEERQRGNFPDRFSGHQFPNYSSELNVNALLLGDSALYLCASSLQGSNYEQYFGPGTRLTVT.

J is TRBJ1-2 and V is TRBV29-1; D is unresolved. Deletions cut 4 bases from V and 5 bases from J, with 11 bases between. Germline lookup yields CDR1 SQVTM and CDR2 ANQGSEA. The CDR3 runs 12 residues. Here the CDR3 DNA reads TGCAGCGTTGGGGAGGGAGGGTATGGCTACACCTTC. This codes for CSVGEGGYGYTF.

The chain recombines TRBV19 with TRBJ2-7; 10 nucleotides match TRBD1. The germline V gene encodes CDR1 LNHDA and CDR2 SQIVND (reference sequence). The trim removed 1 base at V and 4 bases at J, leaving 7 bases unmatched. This CDR3 is built from 16 residues. The CDR3 spells CASSIAAGQGNYEQYF. CDR3 sequence (DNA): TGTGCCAGTAGTATAGCTGCGGGACAGGGGAATTACGAGCAGTACTTC.

The rearrangement uses TRBV5-1 and TRBJ1-3; TRBD1 is a possible D gene (5 bases). This CDR3 region has 14 residues. From germline, CDR1 is SGHRS and CDR2 YFSETQ. V lost 4 bases, J lost 0 bases, and 8 bases lay in between. CDR3 coding DNA: TGCGCCAGCAGCGGAGGGGCCTCTGGAAACACCATATATTTT. Its protein is CASSGGASGNTIYF.

The rearrangement joins TRBV19 to TRBJ2-7; D is undetermined. This CDR3 is 14 amino acids long. The ends were cut back, 1 base at V and 6 bases at J, with 13 bases in the middle. Germline V gene lookup returns CDR1 LNHDA and CDR2 SQIVND (reference sequence). In nucleotides, the CDR3 is TGTGCCAGTAGTATAGGACTTTATACCACCGAGCAGTACTTC. Translating gives CASSIGLYTTEQYF.

This chain connects TRBV19 to TRBJ1-2, with D maybe TRBD1 (5 bases). Germline V lookup: CDR1 LNHDA, CDR2 SQIVND (reference sequence). The CDR3 loop spans 14 amino acids. V gave up 2 bases and J gave up 5 bases, with 12 bases separating them. In DNA form, the CDR3 reads TGTGCCAGTAGTATAAAAGACAGTTTTTATGGCTACACCTTC. Translating it yields CASSIKDSFYGYTF.

The rearrangement uses TRBV7-2 and TRBJ1-5; no clear D gene. V was cut by 5 bases and J by 1 base, with 12 bases left in between. The CDR3 has 15 residues. CDR1 is SGHTA and CDR2 is FQGNSA in the germline V gene. CDR3 sequence reads: CASSRAPGSNQPQHF. CDR3 nucleotide sequence: TGTGCCAGCAGCAGAGCACCGGGGAGCAATCAGCCCCAGCATTTT.

Turning to this clone: One junction end does not reproduce the germline sequence, and a read error may be involved. The chain recombines TRBV30 with TRBJ2-5, with D maybe TRBD2 (6 bases). The CDR3 length is 15 residues. The germline V gene has CDR1 GTSNPN and CDR2 SVGIG (reference sequence). CDR3 amino acids: CAGSAPGDSQETQYF. CDR3 in DNA: TGTGCCGGGAGTGCTCCTGGGGACTCCCAAGAGACCCAGTACTTC.

V is TRBV2 and J is TRBJ1-1, with D unresolved. V was trimmed by 7 bases and J by 1 base, leaving 10 bases between them. Germline V gene data show CDR1 as SNHLY and CDR2 as FYNNEI. The CDR3 has 13 residues. The chain's CDR3 is CASTEVENTEAFF. In nucleotides, the CDR3 is TGTGCCAGCACGGAGGTGGAGAACACTGAAGCTTTCTTT.

A note on this clone: The sample carries other DNA sequences with the same CDR3. The chain carries TRBV19 and TRBJ2-7, with TRBD2 as a possible D gene (5 bases). The CDR3 is made up of 17 amino acids. Per germline, CDR1 LNHDA and CDR2 SQIVND (reference sequence). V lost 2 bases and J 7 bases, leaving 24 bases between the germline ends. The CDR3 reads CASSINGLSGRPGEQYF. DNA of the CDR3: TGTGCCAGTAGTATAAACGGGCTTTCGGGCCGGCCGGGGGAGCAGTACTTC. Drawing the rest from reference TRBV19 and TRBJ2-7, the complete variable domain is DGGITQSPKYLFRKEGQNVTLSCEQNLNHDAMYWYRQDPGQGLRLIYYSQIVNDFQKGDIAEGYSVSREKKESFPLTVTSAQKNPTAFYLCASSINGLSGRPGEQYFGPGTRLTVT.

The chain uses TRBV29-1 and TRBJ2-7; TRBD2 matches at 10 bases. The germline gives CDR1 SQVTM, CDR2 ANQGSEA. V lost 7 bases, J lost 2 bases, and 5 bases stayed unmatched. The CDR3 spans 13 residues. This CDR3 reads CSATSGATYEQYF. In DNA, the CDR3 is TGCAGCGCCACTAGCGGGGCTACCTACGAGCAGTACTTC.

The chain's CDR3 is CASSLILTSAQETQYF. For the CDR3, the DNA is TGCGCCAGCAGCTTGATTCTCACTAGCGCCCAAGAGACCCAGTACTTC. V is TRBV5-1 and J is TRBJ2-5; 7 nucleotides agree with TRBD2. Germline CDR1 SGHRS, CDR2 YFSETQ. The CDR3 is made up of 16 amino acids. V lost 1 base and J lost 1; bases outside the gene matches: 7.

The rearrangement links TRBV30 to TRBJ2-7; 10 nucleotides align to TRBD2. The CDR3 extends over 15 amino acids. After removal of 2 bases from V and 4 bases from J, the junction contained 8 bases not matched to a gene. Germline V gives CDR1 GTSNPN, CDR2 SVGIG (reference sequence). DNA of the CDR3: TGTGCCTGGAGTCCCCGCGGTAGCGGGAGGTACGAGCAGTACTTC. Encoded protein: CAWSPRGSGRYEQYF.

The J gene is TRBJ1-2, the V gene TRBV29-1; 9 bases align to TRBD1. J lost 8 bases, V lost 2 bases, and 9 bases had no gene match. Per the germline V gene, CDR1 is SQVTM and CDR2 is ANQGSEA. The CDR3 length is 14 residues. The CDR3 loop reads CSVERPGQGQGYTF. CDR3 DNA sequence: TGCAGCGTTGAAAGGCCGGGACAGGGTCAGGGCTACACCTTC.